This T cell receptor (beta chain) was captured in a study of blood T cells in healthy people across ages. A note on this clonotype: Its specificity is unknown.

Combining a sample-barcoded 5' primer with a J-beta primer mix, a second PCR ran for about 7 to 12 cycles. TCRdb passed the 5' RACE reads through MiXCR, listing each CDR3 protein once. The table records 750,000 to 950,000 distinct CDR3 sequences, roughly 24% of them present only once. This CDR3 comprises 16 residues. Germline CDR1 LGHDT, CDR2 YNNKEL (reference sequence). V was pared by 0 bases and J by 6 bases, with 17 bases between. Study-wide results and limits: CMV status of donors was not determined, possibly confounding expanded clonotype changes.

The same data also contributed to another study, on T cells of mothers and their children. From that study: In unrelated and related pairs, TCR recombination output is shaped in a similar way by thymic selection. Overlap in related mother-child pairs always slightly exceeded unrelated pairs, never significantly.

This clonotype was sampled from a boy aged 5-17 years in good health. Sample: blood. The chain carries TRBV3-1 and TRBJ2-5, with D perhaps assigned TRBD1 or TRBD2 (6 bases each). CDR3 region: CASSQDMRGALKTQYF. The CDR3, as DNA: TGTGCCAGCAGCCAAGATATGAGGGGGGCCCTGAAGACCCAGTACTTC.